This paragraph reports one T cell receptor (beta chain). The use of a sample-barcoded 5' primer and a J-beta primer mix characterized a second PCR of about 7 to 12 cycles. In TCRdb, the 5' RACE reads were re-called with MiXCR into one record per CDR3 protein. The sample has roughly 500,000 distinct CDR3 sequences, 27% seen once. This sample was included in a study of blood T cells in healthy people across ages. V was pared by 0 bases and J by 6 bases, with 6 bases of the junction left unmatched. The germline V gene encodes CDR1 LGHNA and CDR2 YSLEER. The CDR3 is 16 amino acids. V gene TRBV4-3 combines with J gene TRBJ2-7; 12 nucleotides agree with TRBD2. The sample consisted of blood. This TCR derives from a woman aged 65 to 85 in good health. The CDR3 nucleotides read TGCGCCAGCAGCCAAGAGTGGACTAGCGGGGCAGCCGAGCAGTACTTC. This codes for CASSQEWTSGAAEQYF.